The sequence of this T cell receptor (beta chain) was determined in a study of shared clonotypes between healthy human individuals. Points on this clone: Its target is not known.

This CDR3 region has 12 residues. V dropped 4 bases and J dropped 11 bases, with 10 bases sitting between them. The germline V gene has CDR1 SGHRS and CDR2 YFSETQ. TCRdb's table, derived via immunoSEQ multiplex PCR, lists solely in-frame clones and lacks some. The table records about 2 million clones, 85% to 95% of them present only once. The study, taken as a whole, reports: Clonotypes that were shared across a few donors made up approximately 5% of naive CD4 clonotypes.

This clonotype was sampled from a man younger than 30 in good health. The chain employs TRBV5-1 and TRBJ1-6; D may be TRBD1 (5 bases). The sample taken for sequencing was naive CD4+ T cells sorted from blood. Subset of the sample: CD45RA+ positively selected. The CDR3 here is CASSRDAAPLHF. In nucleotides, the CDR3 is TGCGCCAGCAGCAGGGACGCTGCACCCCTCCACTTT.